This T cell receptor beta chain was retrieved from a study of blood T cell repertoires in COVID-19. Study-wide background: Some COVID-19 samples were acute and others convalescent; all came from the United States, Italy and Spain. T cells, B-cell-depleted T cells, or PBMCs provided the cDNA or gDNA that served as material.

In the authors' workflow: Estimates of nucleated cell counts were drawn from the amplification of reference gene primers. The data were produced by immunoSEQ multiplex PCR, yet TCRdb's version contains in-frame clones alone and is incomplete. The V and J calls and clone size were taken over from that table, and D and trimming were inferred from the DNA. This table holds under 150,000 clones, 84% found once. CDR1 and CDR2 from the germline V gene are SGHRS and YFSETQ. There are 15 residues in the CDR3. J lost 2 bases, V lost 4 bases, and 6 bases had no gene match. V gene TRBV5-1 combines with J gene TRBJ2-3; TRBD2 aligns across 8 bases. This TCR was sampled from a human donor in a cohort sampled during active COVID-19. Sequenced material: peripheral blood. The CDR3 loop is CASSPGLGNTDTQYF. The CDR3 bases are TGCGCCAGCAGCCCGGGACTAGGAAACACAGATACGCAGTATTTT.